The 13 T cell receptor beta chains below all came from one sample that was sequenced in a study of monozygotic twins with inflammatory bowel disease. TCRdb reprocessed the 5' RACE reads; each CDR3 protein has one entry and no DNA is given. The sample includes some 100,000 distinct CDR3 sequences. Sequencing was performed on blood. The receptors were gathered from a human donor with ulcerative colitis or Crohn's disease, or a healthy co-twin of an affected twin (not recorded which).

The chain carries TRBV10-3 and TRBJ1-1; TCRdb's D call, TRBD1, is unchecked because there is no DNA. Looked up from germline, CDR1 is ENHRY and CDR2 is SYGVKD. The CDR3 contains 14 residues. CDR3 region: CAITPRGGGTEAFF.

This rearrangement joins TRBV9 to TRBJ1-4. The CDR3 has 13 residues. Germline-derived CDR1 and CDR2 are SGDLS and YYNGEE. CDR3 in amino acids: CASSVGPNEKLFF.

The chain employs TRBV9 and TRBJ2-7; without DNA, the TCRdb call of TRBD1 cannot be checked. CDR1 is SGDLS and CDR2 is YYNGEE in the germline V gene. The CDR3 has 14 residues. CDR3 region: CASSSPLRGYEQYF. The whole variable domain, remainder taken from reference TRBV9 and TRBJ2-7, is DSGVTQTPKHLITATGQRVTLRCSPRSGDLSVYWYQQSLDQGLQFLIQYYNGEERAKGNILERFSAQQFPDLHSELNLSSLELGDSALYFCASSSPLRGYEQYFGPGTRLTVT.

This chain uses TRBV11-2 with TRBJ2-7. Germline V gives CDR1 SGHAT, CDR2 FQNNGV. This CDR3 comprises 16 residues. The chain's CDR3 is CASSLGTVIPSYEQYF.

The chain is built from TRBV5-1 and TRBJ1-4; the D call from TCRdb, TRBD1, cannot be confirmed without DNA. Germline assignment: CDR1 SGHRS and CDR2 YFSETQ. This CDR3 contains 14 residues. This chain's CDR3 is CASSFGQGGEKLFF. The full variable domain, rest sourced from reference TRBV5-1 and TRBJ1-4, is KAGVTQTPRYLIKTRGQQVTLSCSPISGHRSVSWYQQTPGQGLQFLFEYFSETQRNKGNFPGRFSGRQFSNSRSEMNVSTLELGDSALYLCASSFGQGGEKLFFGSGTQLSVL.

The chain joins TRBV29-1 to TRBJ2-7; without DNA, the TCRdb call of TRBD2 cannot be checked. Germline assignment: CDR1 SQVTM and CDR2 ANQGSEA. This CDR3 region has 14 residues. This chain's CDR3 is CSVASSGSEDEQYF.

The chain employs TRBV4-3 and TRBJ2-7; no DNA is available, so the TRBD1 call from TCRdb remains unchecked. The CDR3 has 16 amino acids. The germline V gene has CDR1 LGHNA and CDR2 YSLEER. CDR3 sequence reads: CASSQATGGFIYEQYF.

The CDR3 reads CDSAYRVVGTDTQYF. This chain connects TRBV11-1 to TRBJ2-3; TCRdb gives TRBD1 as the D gene, but with no DNA this cannot be confirmed. The CDR3 totals 15 residues. Germline assignment: CDR1 SGHAT and CDR2 FQDESV (reference sequence).

This chain connects TRBV3-1 to TRBJ1-1; TCRdb indicates TRBD1, and absent DNA this call remains unverified. Germline V gene lookup returns CDR1 LGHDT and CDR2 YNNKEL (reference sequence). The CDR3 is made up of 14 amino acids. CDR3 region: CASSQVDRDTEAFF.

The V and J genes are TRBV20-1 and TRBJ2-7; TCRdb indicates TRBD2, and absent DNA this call remains unverified. This CDR3 contains 17 residues. The germline V gene encodes CDR1 DFQATT and CDR2 SNEGSKA (reference sequence). The CDR3 protein is CSARDQKEGFSPYEQYF.

The chain joins TRBV7-9 to TRBJ2-1; TCRdb selects TRBD2, and the lack of DNA leaves this call unchecked. This CDR3 spans 14 amino acids. The germline V gene encodes CDR1 SEHNR and CDR2 FQNEAQ (reference sequence). This chain's CDR3 is CASSPGLAVNEQFF.

The chain couples TRBV7-2 to TRBJ1-2; TCRdb's assignment of TRBD1 cannot be checked, as there is no DNA. Germline CDR1 SGHTA, CDR2 FQGNSA. This CDR3 is built from 13 residues. The CDR3 sequence: CASSLSDRGFYTF.

The chain is built from TRBV5-1 and TRBJ1-1; TCRdb selects TRBD1, and the lack of DNA leaves this call unchecked. The V gene's germline CDR1 is SGHRS and CDR2 YFSETQ. The CDR3 has 14 amino acids. CDR3 sequence: CASSSARGDTEAFF.